The present entry profiles one T cell receptor beta chain with its context. This entry comes from a study of blood T cell repertoires in COVID-19. Overall study context: Some COVID-19 samples were acute and others convalescent; all came from the United States, Italy and Spain. T cells, B-cell-depleted T cells, or PBMCs supplied cDNA or gDNA.

CDR1 is SGHRS, CDR2 YFSETQ, per germline. V was clipped by 4 bases and J by 3 bases; unmatched bases: 6. The CDR3 is made up of 15 amino acids. In the source study's methods: Reference gene primer amplification in the assay estimated nucleated cell counts. Some clones are missing from TCRdb's copy, which holds only in-frame ones; the method was immunoSEQ multiplex PCR. For V, J and clone size, that table is used; D and trimming come from the DNA. The profile shows some 31,000 clones, 65% to 90% of them singletons. The sequenced material came from peripheral blood. The chain employs TRBV5-1 and TRBJ1-2, with 10 bases that match TRBD1. The sequence was obtained from a woman aged 55-69 years with active COVID-19. The DNA of the CDR3 is TGCGCCAGCAGCAGGGACAGGGGAGGGGACTATGGCTACACCTTC. Amino acid sequence: CASSRDRGGDYGYTF.